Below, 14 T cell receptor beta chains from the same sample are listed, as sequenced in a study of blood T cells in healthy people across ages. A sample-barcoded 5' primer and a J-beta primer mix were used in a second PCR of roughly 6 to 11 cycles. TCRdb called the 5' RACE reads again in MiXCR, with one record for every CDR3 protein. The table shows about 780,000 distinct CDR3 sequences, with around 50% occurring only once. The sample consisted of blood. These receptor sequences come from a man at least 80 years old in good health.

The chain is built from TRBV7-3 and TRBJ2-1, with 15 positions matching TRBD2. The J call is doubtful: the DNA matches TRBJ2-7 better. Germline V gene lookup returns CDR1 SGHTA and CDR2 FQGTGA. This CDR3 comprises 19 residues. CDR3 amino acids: CASSVRGLAGGSAYNEQYF. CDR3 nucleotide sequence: TGTGCCAGCAGCGTGCGGGGACTAGCGGGAGGCTCCGCTTACAATGAGCAGTACTTC.

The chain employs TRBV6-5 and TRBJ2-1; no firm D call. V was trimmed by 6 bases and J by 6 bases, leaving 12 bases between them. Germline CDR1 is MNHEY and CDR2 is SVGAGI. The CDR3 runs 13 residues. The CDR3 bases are TGTGCCAGCAGACACCCCTCTCTCAATGAGCAGTTCTTC. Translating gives CASRHPSLNEQFF.

The CDR3 region has the DNA TGTGCCAGCAGCCAAGAGGCGGGGAACGGGGAGCTGTTTTTT. It encodes CASSQEAGNGELFF. The V gene is TRBV3-1, the J gene TRBJ2-2; D is possibly TRBD2 (6 bases). Trimming left V 0 bases short and J 7 bases short, with 9 bases between. This CDR3 region has 14 residues. The germline gives CDR1 LGHDT, CDR2 YNNKEL (reference sequence).

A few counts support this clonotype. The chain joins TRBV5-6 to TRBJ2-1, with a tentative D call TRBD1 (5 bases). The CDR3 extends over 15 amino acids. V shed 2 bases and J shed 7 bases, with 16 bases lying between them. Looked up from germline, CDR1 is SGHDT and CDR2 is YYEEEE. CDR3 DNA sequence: TGTGCCAGCAGCTTCCCCGAGCTTCAGGGAAATGAGCAGTTCTTC. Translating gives CASSFPELQGNEQFF.

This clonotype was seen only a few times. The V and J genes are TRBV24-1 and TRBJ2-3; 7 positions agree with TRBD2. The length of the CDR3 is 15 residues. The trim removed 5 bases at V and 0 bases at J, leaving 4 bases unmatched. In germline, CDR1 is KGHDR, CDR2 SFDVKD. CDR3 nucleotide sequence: TGTGCCACCAGTGGAGTACTAGCGAGCACAGATACGCAGTATTTT. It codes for CATSGVLASTDTQYF.

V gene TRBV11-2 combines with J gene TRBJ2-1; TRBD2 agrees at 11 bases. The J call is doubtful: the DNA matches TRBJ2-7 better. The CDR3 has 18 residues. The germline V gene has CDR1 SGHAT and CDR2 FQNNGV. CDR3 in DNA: TGTGCCAGCAGCTTAAGGCTAGCGGGAGGTAGCTCCTACAATGAGCAGTACTTC. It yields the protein CASSLRLAGGSSYNEQYF.

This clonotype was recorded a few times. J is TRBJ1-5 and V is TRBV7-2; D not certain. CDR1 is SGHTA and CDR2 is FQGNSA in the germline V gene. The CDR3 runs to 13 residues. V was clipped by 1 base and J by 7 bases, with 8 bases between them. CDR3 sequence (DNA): TGTGCCAGCAGCTTAGGCGGGGAGCAGCCCCAGCATTTT. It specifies CASSLGGEQPQHF.

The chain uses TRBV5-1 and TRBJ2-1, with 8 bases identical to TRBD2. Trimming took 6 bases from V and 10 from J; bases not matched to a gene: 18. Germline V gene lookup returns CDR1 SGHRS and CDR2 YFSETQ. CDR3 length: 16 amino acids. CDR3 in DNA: TGCGCCAGCACCTCGGGGGGGACTCCGCCCCTCTACGAGCAGTTCTTC. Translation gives CASTSGGTPPLYEQFF. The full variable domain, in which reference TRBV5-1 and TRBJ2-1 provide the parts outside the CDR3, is KAGVTQTPRYLIKTRGQQVTLSCSPISGHRSVSWYQQTPGQGLQFLFEYFSETQRNKGNFPGRFSGRQFSNSRSEMNVSTLELGDSALYLCASTSGGTPPLYEQFFGPGTRLTVL.

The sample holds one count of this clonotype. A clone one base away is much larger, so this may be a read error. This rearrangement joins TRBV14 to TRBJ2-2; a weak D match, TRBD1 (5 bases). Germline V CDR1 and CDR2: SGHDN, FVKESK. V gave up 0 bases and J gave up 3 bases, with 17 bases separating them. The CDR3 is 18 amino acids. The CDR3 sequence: CASSQDRQVQAYTGELFF. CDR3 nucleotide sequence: TGTGCCAGCAGCCAAGATCGGCAGGTACAGGCGTACACCGGGGAGCTGTTTTTT.

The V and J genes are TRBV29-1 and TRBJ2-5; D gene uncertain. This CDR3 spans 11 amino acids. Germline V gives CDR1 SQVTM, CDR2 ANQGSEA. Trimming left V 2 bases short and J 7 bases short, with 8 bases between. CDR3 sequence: CSVERTPTQYF. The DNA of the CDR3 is TGCAGCGTTGAAAGGACCCCGACCCAGTACTTC.

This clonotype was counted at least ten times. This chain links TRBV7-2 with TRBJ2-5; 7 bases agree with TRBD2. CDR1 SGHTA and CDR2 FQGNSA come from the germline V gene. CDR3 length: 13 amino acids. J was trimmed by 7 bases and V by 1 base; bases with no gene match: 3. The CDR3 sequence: CASSLEWEGTQYF. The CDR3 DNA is TGTGCCAGCAGCTTAGAATGGGAGGGGACCCAGTACTTC. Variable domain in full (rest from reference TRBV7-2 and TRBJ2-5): GAGVSQSPSNKVTEKGKDVELRCDPISGHTALYWYRQSLGQGLEFLIYFQGNSAPDKSGLPSDRFSAERTGGSVSTLTIQRTQQEDSAVYLCASSLEWEGTQYFGPGTRLLVL.

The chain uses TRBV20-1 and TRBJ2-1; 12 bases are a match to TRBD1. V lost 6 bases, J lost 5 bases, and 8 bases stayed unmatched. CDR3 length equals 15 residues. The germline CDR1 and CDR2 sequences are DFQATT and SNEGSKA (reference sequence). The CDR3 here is CSAAGTGGGNNEQFF. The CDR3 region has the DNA TGCAGTGCGGCCGGGACAGGGGGCGGTAACAATGAGCAGTTCTTC.

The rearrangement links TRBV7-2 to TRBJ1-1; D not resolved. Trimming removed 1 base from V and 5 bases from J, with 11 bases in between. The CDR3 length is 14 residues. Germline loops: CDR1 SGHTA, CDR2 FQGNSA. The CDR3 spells CASSLVFLNTEAFF. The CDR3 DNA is TGTGCCAGCAGCTTAGTTTTTTTAAATACTGAAGCTTTCTTT.

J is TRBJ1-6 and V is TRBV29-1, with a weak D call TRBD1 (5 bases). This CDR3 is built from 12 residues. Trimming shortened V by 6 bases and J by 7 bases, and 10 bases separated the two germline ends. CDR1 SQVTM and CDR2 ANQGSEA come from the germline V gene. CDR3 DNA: TGCAGCGTCCGGGACCGCAATTCACCCCTCCACTTT. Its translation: CSVRDRNSPLHF.